Shown below are 32 T cell receptor beta chains from a single sample sequenced in a study of ipilimumab plus nivolumab after autologous stem cell transplantation. Only in-frame clones appear in the TCRdb table, and some are missing; sequencing was by immunoSEQ multiplex PCR. The table records 15,000 or so clones, about 65% of them present only once. The sequenced sample was PBMCs, obtained in a trial of ipilimumab plus nivolumab as post-transplant consolidation. These receptor sequences come from a male donor with diffuse large B-cell lymphoma.

CDR3 nucleotide sequence: TGTGCCAGCAGCTTCGACAGGGCCAGGCAGCCCCAGCATTTT. Residues: CASSFDRARQPQHF. The rearrangement links TRBV7-3 to TRBJ1-5, with TRBD1 matching over 7 bases. The CDR3 covers 14 residues. Unmatched junction bases numbered 6, after V lost 3 bases and J lost 7 bases. Germline-derived CDR1 and CDR2 are SGHTA and FQGTGA.

The rearrangement links TRBV11-2 to TRBJ2-7; TRBD1 agrees at 8 bases. CDR1 SGHAT and CDR2 FQNNGV come from the germline V gene. The CDR3 has 14 residues. The V and J ends lost 3 bases and 3 bases, in that order; junction bases with no gene match: 4. The CDR3 bases are TGTGCCAGCAGCTTCGGACAGGGAATCTACGAGCAGTACTTC. Amino acid sequence: CASSFGQGIYEQYF.

The V and J genes are TRBV7-3 and TRBJ2-1, with 11 nucleotides matching TRBD2. Germline V CDR1 and CDR2: SGHTA, FQGTGA. This CDR3 has 14 residues. With 4 bases clipped from V and 8 bases from J, the junction kept 4 bases outside the gene matches. The CDR3 DNA reads TGTGCCAGCAGCTATAGCGGGGGGGTAGATGAGCAGTTCTTC. Protein: CASSYSGGVDEQFF.

This clone was observed a few times. The chain is built from TRBV5-1 and TRBJ1-5; 9 bases match TRBD1. J was trimmed by 4 bases and V by 0 bases; bases with no gene match: 8. The CDR3 is made up of 17 amino acids. The germline V gene encodes CDR1 SGHRS and CDR2 YFSETQ. CDR3 bases: TGCGCCAGCAGCTTGGGACAGCCGGGACAGGGTAATCAGCCCCAGCATTTT. Protein product: CASSLGQPGQGNQPQHF.

The J gene is TRBJ2-1, the V gene TRBV28; 9 positions agree with TRBD2. V shed 5 bases and J 8 bases; nucleotides not matched to a gene: 10. The CDR3 extends over 15 amino acids. Germline values: CDR1 MDHEN, CDR2 SYDVKM. The CDR3 nucleotides read TGTGCCAGCAGTGCCTTAGCGGGAGCTATTGATGAGCAGTTCTTC. Residues: CASSALAGAIDEQFF.

The chain links TRBV18 to TRBJ1-2; D might be TRBD1 (6 bases). Germline lookup yields CDR1 KGHSH and CDR2 LQKENI. The germline V and J ends were trimmed by 3 bases and 5 bases, with 10 bases remaining between them. The CDR3 sequence is 13 residues long. CDR3 nucleotides: TGTGCCAGCTCACCCACAGGGCAATATGGCTACACCTTC. Translated, it gives CASSPTGQYGYTF.

This clone occurred a few times. The CDR3 nucleotides read TGTGCCAGCAGCTCTCAGGGGGCGCGGGCTGAAGCTTTCTTT. Its translation is CASSSQGARAEAFF. The chain has TRBV7-6 and TRBJ1-1; the match to TRBD1 covers 8 bases. CDR1 and CDR2 from the germline V gene are SGHVS and FNYEAQ. The CDR3 is made up of 14 amino acids. The J segment lost 6 bases and the V segment lost 4 bases, leaving 7 bases of the junction unmatched.

The V call is TRBV5-8, the J call TRBJ2-5; 7 positions match TRBD1. The germline V gene has CDR1 SGHTS and CDR2 YDEGEE. Trimming took 4 bases from V and 7 from J; bases not matched to a gene: 10. The CDR3 has 14 amino acids. CDR3 in DNA: TGTGCCAGCAGCGTCGGGACAGTTACTGGGACCCAGTACTTC. It is translated as CASSVGTVTGTQYF.

The chain uses TRBV5-4 and TRBJ2-3; 8 positions match TRBD2. With V trimmed by 2 bases and J by 2 bases, 4 bases remained unmatched. The CDR3 length is 15 residues. Per the germline V gene, CDR1 is SGHNT and CDR2 is YYREEE (reference sequence). DNA for the CDR3: TGTGCCAGCAGCTTTAGCGGGACCCTCACAGATACGCAGTATTTT. Translation: CASSFSGTLTDTQYF.

This clone was found once. The chain recombines TRBV9 with TRBJ2-5; 8 bases are shared with TRBD2. Trimming at V came to 4 bases and at J to 4 bases, leaving 18 bases not matched to a gene. The CDR3 totals 18 residues. From germline, CDR1 is SGDLS and CDR2 YYNGEE. DNA for the CDR3: TGTGCCAGCAGCACGTCCCCCCCGGGGGGGGCAATCCCAGAGACCCAGTACTTC. Translation gives CASSTSPPGGAIPETQYF.

This clone was recorded a few times. The chain couples TRBV5-4 to TRBJ2-7; 11 bases align to TRBD1. After removal of 7 bases from V and 6 bases from J, the junction contained 12 bases not matched to a gene. Germline V gene sequence: CDR1 SGHNT, CDR2 YYREEE (reference sequence). This CDR3 spans 15 amino acids. The CDR3 DNA reads as TGTGCCAGCCTAGAGGGGACAGGGGGAGGCGGCGAGCAGTACTTC. Its protein product is CASLEGTGGGGEQYF.

V usage is TRBV27 and J usage is TRBJ2-5; D uncertain. The CDR3 has 14 amino acids. The germline V gene has CDR1 MNHEY and CDR2 SMNVEV (reference sequence). Trimming left V 2 bases short and J 5 bases short, with 12 bases between. As DNA, the CDR3 is TGTGCCAGCAGTTTAGGTCCAGGCCGGGAGACCCAGTACTTC. Translation gives CASSLGPGRETQYF.

This clone was found a few times. The chain has TRBV6-5 and TRBJ1-6; TRBD1 agrees at 8 bases. CDR3 length: 14 residues. Trimming cost V 6 bases and J 10 bases; bases outside gene matches: 8. Germline CDR1 is MNHEY and CDR2 is SVGAGI. Written as DNA, the CDR3 is TGTGCCAGCAGCTTAGACAGGGGCGGATCACCCCTCCACTTT. It yields the protein CASSLDRGGSPLHF.

Comments on this clone: The same CDR3 arises from other DNA sequences in this sample as well. CDR3 in DNA: TGTGCCAGCAGCGTAGCTGGGGGGGGGAATGAGCAGTTCTTC. This encodes CASSVAGGGNEQFF. The chain joins TRBV9 to TRBJ2-1; 7 nucleotides agree with TRBD2. CDR3 length equals 14 residues. The germline V gene has CDR1 SGDLS and CDR2 YYNGEE. V lost 0 bases, J lost 7 bases, and 4 bases stayed unmatched.

The chain uses TRBV10-1 and TRBJ2-5; 10 bases map to TRBD2. This CDR3 comprises 15 residues. V gave up 0 bases and J gave up 5 bases; unmatched junction bases: 3. Germline V gene sequence: CDR1 WNHNN, CDR2 SYGVQD (reference sequence). This CDR3 is CASSESTSGVETQYF. The CDR3 region has the DNA TGCGCCAGCAGTGAGTCAACTAGCGGGGTGGAGACCCAGTACTTC.

This chain joins TRBV19 and TRBJ1-1; TRBD1 matches 9 bases. Looked up from germline, CDR1 is LNHDA and CDR2 is SQIVND (reference sequence). V lost 5 bases and J lost 5; bases outside the gene matches: 6. The CDR3 consists of 14 residues. Here the CDR3 DNA reads TGTGCCAGTAGTCCAGGGGACAGGGAGACTGAAGCTTTCTTT. Its protein is CASSPGDRETEAFF.

CDR3 DNA sequence: TGTGCCAGCAGTGAAAACAGGGGGTGGAGTGAAGCTTTCTTT. Translating gives CASSENRGWSEAFF. This chain joins TRBV6-1 and TRBJ1-1; 8 bases match TRBD1. Germline loops: CDR1 MNHNS, CDR2 SASEGT. The V and J ends lost 2 bases and 7 bases, in that order; junction bases with no gene match: 6. This CDR3 is built from 14 residues.

The chain is built from TRBV7-8 and TRBJ2-2, with 9 bases lining up with TRBD2. V lost 5 bases, J lost 4 bases, and 8 bases stayed unmatched. Per the germline V gene, CDR1 is SGHVS and CDR2 is FQNEAQ. This CDR3 region has 16 residues. The CDR3 reads CASSAGLAPSTGELFF. The CDR3 DNA reads TGTGCCAGCAGCGCTGGACTAGCGCCGAGCACCGGGGAGCTGTTTTTT.

The rearrangement uses TRBV11-1 and TRBJ2-1; no reliable D call. Germline-derived CDR1 and CDR2 are SGHAT and FQDESV (reference sequence). Trimming stripped 3 bases from V and 5 bases from J, with 2 bases between. The CDR3 totals 11 residues. The CDR3 loop is CASSLNNEQFF. For the CDR3, the DNA is TGTGCCAGCAGCTTGAACAATGAGCAGTTCTTC.

The chain carries TRBV29-1 and TRBJ2-7; weak D call: TRBD2 (6 bases). The CDR3 sequence is 13 residues long. V was shortened by 5 bases and J by 0 bases, with 11 bases between the two germline ends. The germline gives CDR1 SQVTM, CDR2 ANQGSEA. The chain's CDR3 is CSVLAVSSYEQYF. The CDR3 region has the DNA TGCAGCGTTTTAGCGGTTAGCTCCTACGAGCAGTACTTC.

CDR3: CASSIANYGYTF. The CDR3 nucleotides are TGCGCCAGCAGCATAGCTAACTATGGCTACACCTTC. This chain links TRBV5-1 with TRBJ1-2; no definite D call. V lost 4 bases and J lost 0, with 4 bases in between. CDR3 length: 12 residues. Germline CDR1 and CDR2: SGHRS and YFSETQ.

V gene TRBV7-8 combines with J gene TRBJ2-7; no clear D. Trimming left V 0 bases short and J 3 bases short, with 9 bases between. The CDR3 spans 14 residues. From germline, CDR1 is SGHVS and CDR2 FQNEAQ. Written as DNA, the CDR3 is TGTGCCAGCAGCTTAGCCCAGGCCCTCTACGAGCAGTACTTC. Translated: CASSLAQALYEQYF.

This chain joins TRBV7-9 and TRBJ2-5, with 8 nucleotides matching TRBD2. The junction had 6 bases not matched to a gene; V was cut back by 5 bases and J by 4 bases. CDR3 length equals 14 residues. Germline lookup yields CDR1 SEHNR and CDR2 FQNEAQ (reference sequence). CDR3 DNA: TGTGCCAGCAGCCTCGCGGGGGGAGGAGAGACCCAGTACTTC. Protein: CASSLAGGGETQYF.

This clone has a handful of counts. J is TRBJ2-3 and V is TRBV6-1; D perhaps matches TRBD1 (6 bases). Germline loops: CDR1 MNHNS, CDR2 SASEGT. This CDR3 contains 13 residues. V was pared by 6 bases and J by 2 bases, with 9 bases between. The CDR3 coding sequence is TGTGCCAGCAGCAGGGGTAACACAGATACGCAGTATTTT. Protein product: CASSRGNTDTQYF.

This clone showed up just once. CDR3 DNA: TGTGCCAGCTTCCATGCCACAGGGTATACAAGCTCACCCCTCCACTTT. Residues: CASFHATGYTSSPLHF. The chain is built from TRBV2 and TRBJ1-6; D might be TRBD1 (6 bases). Trimming removed 8 bases from V and 10 bases from J, with 24 bases in between. This CDR3 region has 16 residues. Germline CDR1 reads SNHLY; CDR2 reads FYNNEI.

The chain joins TRBV30 to TRBJ1-1; 12 nucleotides match TRBD1. V shed 1 base and J 3 bases; nucleotides not matched to a gene: 3. The CDR3 contains 15 residues. Germline CDR1 and CDR2: GTSNPN and SVGIG (reference sequence). The CDR3: CAWSAGQGADTEAFF. CDR3 DNA sequence: TGTGCCTGGAGTGCGGGACAGGGGGCGGACACTGAAGCTTTCTTT.

The chain employs TRBV5-4 and TRBJ1-6, with D perhaps TRBD1 (6 bases). Germline loops: CDR1 SGHNT, CDR2 YYREEE (reference sequence). This CDR3 comprises 16 residues. V lost 0 bases and J lost 8, with 15 bases in between. Written as DNA, the CDR3 is TGTGCCAGCAGCTTGGCAGGGGAGGAGGGATATTCACCCCTCCACTTT. The encoded protein is CASSLAGEEGYSPLHF.

The chain has TRBV5-5 and TRBJ2-2; possibly TRBD2 for D (6 bases). V lost 2 bases and J lost 0, with 11 bases in between. This CDR3 is built from 16 residues. CDR1 and CDR2 from the germline V gene are SGHKS and YYEKEE (reference sequence). The CDR3, as DNA: TGTGCCAGCAGCTTAGGGCCTAGCGCGAACACCGGGGAGCTGTTTTTT. Its protein product is CASSLGPSANTGELFF.

This clone was counted many times. The CDR3 loop reads CASSDPGTRYNEQFF. The CDR3 DNA reads TGTGCCAGCAGTGATCCCGGGACTAGGTACAATGAGCAGTTCTTC. J is TRBJ2-1 and V is TRBV2; TRBD2 aligns across 8 bases. Losses at the gene ends were 3 bases for V and 4 bases for J; bases not matched to a gene: 5. The germline CDR1 and CDR2 sequences are SNHLY and FYNNEI. The CDR3 is made up of 15 amino acids.

The V and J genes are TRBV29-1 and TRBJ1-2; tentatively, D is TRBD1 (6 bases). Germline lookup yields CDR1 SQVTM and CDR2 ANQGSEA. V was trimmed by 0 bases and J by 5 bases, leaving 13 bases between them. The CDR3 runs 14 residues. The CDR3 DNA is TGCAGCGTTGAAGACCAGACAGGATATTATGGCTACACCTTC. Its protein product is CSVEDQTGYYGYTF.

The table lists this clone with a few counts. The chain has TRBV2 and TRBJ1-2, with TRBD1 as a possible D gene (6 bases). Germline V gene sequence: CDR1 SNHLY, CDR2 FYNNEI. This CDR3 has 13 amino acids. Trimming took off 6 bases at V and 7 bases at J, with 15 bases between the two ends. The CDR3 bases are TGTGCCAGCAGGCCAGGGGTATCGGGTGGCTACACCTTC. As protein: CASRPGVSGGYTF.

This clone was detected only a few times. The rearrangement uses TRBV11-3 and TRBJ2-6; D gene unclear. Germline V gene data show CDR1 as SGHNT and CDR2 as YENEEA. This CDR3 region has 12 residues. The ends were cut back, 5 bases at V and 2 bases at J, with 1 base in the middle. CDR3 sequence reads: CASSPGANVLTF. The CDR3 DNA is TGTGCCAGCAGCCCTGGGGCCAACGTCCTGACTTTC.